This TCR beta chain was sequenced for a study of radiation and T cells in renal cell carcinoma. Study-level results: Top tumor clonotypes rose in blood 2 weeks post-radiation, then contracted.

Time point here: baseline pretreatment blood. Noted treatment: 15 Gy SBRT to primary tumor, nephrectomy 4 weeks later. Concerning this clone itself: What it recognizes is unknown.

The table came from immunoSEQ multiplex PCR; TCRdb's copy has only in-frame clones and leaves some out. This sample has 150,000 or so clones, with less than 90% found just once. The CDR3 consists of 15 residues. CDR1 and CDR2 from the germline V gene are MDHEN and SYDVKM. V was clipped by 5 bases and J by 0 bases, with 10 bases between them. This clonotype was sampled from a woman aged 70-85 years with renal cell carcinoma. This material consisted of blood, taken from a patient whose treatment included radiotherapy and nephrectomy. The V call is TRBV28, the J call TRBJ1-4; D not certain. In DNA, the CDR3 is TGTGCCAGCAGTCCTCCCAAGACAACTAATGAAAAACTGTTTTTT. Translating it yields CASSPPKTTNEKLFF.